This T cell receptor beta chain was documented in a study of vaccination effects on CD4 cells after COVID-19. In the case of this clone: Antigen: not known.

CDR1 and CDR2 from the germline V gene are SGDLS and YYNGEE. Germline trimming cut 4 bases from V and 4 bases from J; bases unmatched to any gene: 3. This CDR3 has 16 residues. Clones were sequenced by immunoSEQ multiplex PCR, and TCRdb holds only the in-frame ones, with some missing. The repertoire holds some 39,000 clones, with about 80% as singletons. Researchers isolated CD4+ T cells once approximately eleven days of culture had elapsed. This chain uses TRBV9 with TRBJ2-3; 16 bases are a match to TRBD2. The sequence was collected from a human donor who received a COVID-19 vaccine. Sequences were derived from CD4+ T cells from PBMCs cultured without peptide, sampled before COVID-19 vaccination. The CDR3 protein is CASSWGTSGGADTQYF. CDR3 nucleotide sequence: TGTGCCAGCAGCTGGGGGACTAGCGGGGGGGCAGATACGCAGTATTTT.